The T cell receptor beta chain under discussion was sequenced for a study of T cell repertoires in cytomegalovirus infection. TCRdb called the reads again in MiXCR, with one record for every CDR3 protein. The sample records some 230,000 distinct CDR3 sequences, roughly 22% being singletons. This clonotype was counted between two and nine times. The sample comprised CD8+ T cells from PBMCs. The clonotype was recovered from a human donor in good health (CMV status not recorded). Some clones in this sample may be carry-over from other donors' samples.

This CDR3 is CASSPPDGPRLSYEQYF. The DNA of the CDR3 is TGTGCCAGCAGCCCGCCCGATGGACCCAGACTATCCTACGAGCAGTACTTC. V is TRBV28 and J is TRBJ2-7; weak D call: TRBD2 (5 bases). Germline V lookup: CDR1 MDHEN, CDR2 SYDVKM. V lost 6 bases, J lost 1 base, and 22 bases lay in between. The CDR3 contains 17 residues.